These 13 T cell receptor beta chains were all obtained from the same sample, sequenced in a study of cytomegalovirus exposure and HLA in healthy donors. A multiplex PCR was run with 60 Vbeta primers and 13 Jbeta primers. Libraries were prepared by immunoSEQ multiplex PCR; TCRdb keeps only in-frame clonotypes and omits some of them. This table has some 130,000 clones, 73% appearing once. The sequencing input was PBMCs. Source of these receptors: a woman between 40 and 55 years old in good health and CMV-seronegative.

As to this clone: Additional DNA sequences in this sample encode the identical CDR3. The V gene is TRBV7-9, the J gene TRBJ1-1; TRBD1 matches at 9 bases. Looked up from germline, CDR1 is SEHNR and CDR2 is FQNEAQ (reference sequence). V gave up 2 bases and J gave up 3 bases; unmatched junction bases: 10. The CDR3 covers 17 residues. DNA of the CDR3: TGTGCCAGCAGCTTAAGGACAGGGGATTGGTCTGACACTGAAGCTTTCTTT. Encoded protein: CASSLRTGDWSDTEAFF. Drawing the rest from reference TRBV7-9 and TRBJ1-1, the complete variable domain is DTGVSQNPRHKITKRGQNVTFRCDPISEHNRLYWYRQTLGQGPEFLTYFQNEAQLEKSRLLSDRFSAERPKGSFSTLEIQRTEQGDSAMYLCASSLRTGDWSDTEAFFGQGTRLTVV.

This chain joins TRBV15 and TRBJ1-2; no clear D. Trimming left V 0 bases short and J 5 bases short, with 13 bases between. The CDR3 contains 15 residues. Germline CDR1 is LNHNV and CDR2 is YYDKDF (reference sequence). Written as DNA, the CDR3 is TGTGCCACCAGCAGAGAAACCAGGATTCTGTATGGCTACACCTTC. Amino acid sequence: CATSRETRILYGYTF.

The chain combines TRBV5-6 with TRBJ2-3; 14 bases match TRBD2. From germline, CDR1 is SGHDT and CDR2 YYEEEE. The CDR3 length is 16 residues. The J segment lost 1 base and the V segment lost 4 bases, leaving 2 bases of the junction unmatched. CDR3 DNA: TGTGCCAGCAGCCTGGGACTAGCGGGGGGCACAGATACGCAGTATTTT. Protein product: CASSLGLAGGTDTQYF.

The chain links TRBV6-1 to TRBJ1-4; TRBD1 aligns across 11 bases. CDR3 length: 15 amino acids. Per germline, CDR1 MNHNS and CDR2 SASEGT. J gave up 7 bases and V 4 bases, and 5 bases lay outside the gene matches. As DNA, the CDR3 is TGTGCCAGCAGTGTCGGGACAGGGGGACTTGAAAAACTGTTTTTT. Its translation is CASSVGTGGLEKLFF.

This chain uses TRBV7-9 with TRBJ1-1; 8 bases are shared with TRBD1. This CDR3 spans 15 amino acids. Trimming took 5 bases from V and 5 from J; bases not matched to a gene: 10. Germline V gene data show CDR1 as SEHNR and CDR2 as FQNEAQ (reference sequence). Here the CDR3 DNA reads TGTGCCAGCAGCCCAAAGACAGGGGAAGGGACTGAAGCTTTCTTT. Translation gives CASSPKTGEGTEAFF.

The chain uses TRBV7-9 and TRBJ2-2; possibly TRBD1 for D (5 bases). This CDR3 has 14 amino acids. Germline V gene data show CDR1 as SEHNR and CDR2 as FQNEAQ (reference sequence). Trimming took 5 bases from V and 5 from J, leaving 12 bases between them. The CDR3 region is CASSNSGKTGELFF. CDR3 sequence (DNA): TGTGCCAGCAGCAACTCAGGGAAAACCGGGGAGCTGTTTTTT.

Only one count was recorded for this clone. V and J are TRBV2 and TRBJ1-1, with a weak D call TRBD1 (6 bases). Looked up from germline, CDR1 is SNHLY and CDR2 is FYNNEI. The CDR3 covers 13 residues. V was pared by 7 bases and J by 2 bases, with 11 bases between. DNA for the CDR3: TGTGCCAGCAACCGGGACATAAACACTGAAGCTTTCTTT. Amino acids: CASNRDINTEAFF. Using reference TRBV2 and TRBJ1-1 for the parts outside the CDR3, the full variable domain is EPEVTQTPSHQVTQMGQEVILRCVPISNHLYFYWYRQILGQKVEFLVSFYNNEISEKSEIFDDQFSVERPDGSNFTLKIRSTKLEDSAMYFCASNRDINTEAFFGQGTRLTVV.

This rearrangement joins TRBV4-1 to TRBJ1-1; D might be TRBD1 (5 bases). From germline, CDR1 is MGHRA and CDR2 YSYEKL. This CDR3 comprises 14 residues. Deletions cut 1 base from V and 1 base from J, with 7 bases between. DNA for the CDR3: TGCGCCAGCAGCCAAGGGGGGGGGAACACTGAAGCTTTCTTT. Protein: CASSQGGGNTEAFF.

In its sample, this clone was seen many times. CDR3 residues: CASSLVGGQGTNTEAFF. Written as DNA, the CDR3 is TGTGCCAGCAGCCTCGTCGGTGGACAGGGGACAAACACTGAAGCTTTCTTT. The gene calls are TRBV7-9 and TRBJ1-1, with 9 bases fitting TRBD1. Germline V CDR1 and CDR2: SEHNR, FQNEAQ (reference sequence). The CDR3 extends over 17 amino acids. V gave up 5 bases and J gave up 2 bases; unmatched junction bases: 12.

Turning to this clone: Relative to the germline gene, one junction end is altered; a read error may explain this. The chain carries TRBV5-1 and TRBJ2-7; D is undetermined. Germline V lookup: CDR1 SGHRS, CDR2 YFSETQ. The CDR3 is 12 amino acids. CDR3 nucleotide sequence: TGCGCCGGCAGCTTAGACACCTACGAGCAGTACTTC. It translates to CAGSLDTYEQYF.

V usage is TRBV7-6 and J usage is TRBJ1-5; D gene ambiguous. Between the trimmed V and J ends, which lost 1 base and 6 bases, there was a span of 7 bases. The germline V gene has CDR1 SGHVS and CDR2 FNYEAQ. The CDR3 contains 13 residues. The CDR3 reads CASSLDLSQPQHF. The CDR3 region has the DNA TGTGCCAGCAGCTTAGACTTGAGTCAGCCCCAGCATTTT.

This rearrangement joins TRBV28 to TRBJ1-2; D might be TRBD1 (6 bases). Germline lookup yields CDR1 MDHEN and CDR2 SYDVKM. V gave up 5 bases and J gave up 5 bases, with 9 bases separating them. The CDR3 is 12 amino acids. The CDR3 DNA follows: TGTGCCAGCAGTCCGGGGACATATGGCTACACCTTC. Encoded protein: CASSPGTYGYTF.

This clone was seen a handful of times. Other DNA sequences of this sample code for an identical CDR3. CDR3 residues: CASSGQPYNSPLHF. CDR3 sequence (DNA): TGTGCCAGCAGTGGACAGCCGTATAATTCACCCCTCCACTTT. The chain employs TRBV6-5 and TRBJ1-6; weak D call: TRBD1 (6 bases). This CDR3 region has 14 residues. Germline lookup yields CDR1 MNHEY and CDR2 SVGAGI. The V gene lost 5 bases and the J gene lost 4 bases, with 9 bases spanning the gap.